Given below is one T cell receptor (beta chain) in context. The antigen is unknown. This record comes from a study of graft-versus-host responses after intestinal transplantation. For the study at large: Multivisceral, liver-intestinal, or isolated intestinal grafts went to recipients.

The CDR3 covers 15 residues. Losses at the gene ends were 3 bases for V and 0 bases for J; bases not matched to a gene: 3. Germline V gene sequence: CDR1 MNHEY, CDR2 SMNVEV (reference sequence). From the graft tissue, intraepithelial and lamina propria lymphocytes were released through processing. Libraries were prepared by immunoSEQ multiplex PCR; TCRdb keeps only in-frame clonotypes and omits some of them. Of 15,000 to 20,000 clones in the sample, around 83% are singletons; the top ten hold about 4%. Regarding the study as a whole: Clonal ratios of graft-versus-host to host-versus-graft in allografts were high for patients exhibiting graft-donor T cell macrochimerism. Ileal or blood samples showed some GvH clones first, and such clones were also found in recipient marrow.

Specimen: ileum tissue, collected 584 days after intestinal transplantation. The chain uses TRBV27 and TRBJ2-3, with TRBD1 matching 7 bases. This TCR derives from a human patient who received an intestinal transplant, so some T cells may come from the graft donor. CDR3 DNA: TGTGCCAGCAGTTTTATGGGACAGAGCACAGATACGCAGTATTTT. It specifies CASSFMGQSTDTQYF.